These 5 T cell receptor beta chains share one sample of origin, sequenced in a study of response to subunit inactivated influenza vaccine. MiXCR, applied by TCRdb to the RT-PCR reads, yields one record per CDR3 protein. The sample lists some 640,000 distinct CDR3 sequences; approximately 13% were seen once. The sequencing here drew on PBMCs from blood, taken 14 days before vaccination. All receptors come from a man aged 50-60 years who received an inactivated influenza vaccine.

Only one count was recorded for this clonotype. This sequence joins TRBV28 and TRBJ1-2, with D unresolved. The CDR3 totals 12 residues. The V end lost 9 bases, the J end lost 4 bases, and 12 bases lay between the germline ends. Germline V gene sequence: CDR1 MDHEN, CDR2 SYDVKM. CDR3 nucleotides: TGTGCCAGTAATATTGGGGTCTATGGCTACACCTTC. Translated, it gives CASNIGVYGYTF.

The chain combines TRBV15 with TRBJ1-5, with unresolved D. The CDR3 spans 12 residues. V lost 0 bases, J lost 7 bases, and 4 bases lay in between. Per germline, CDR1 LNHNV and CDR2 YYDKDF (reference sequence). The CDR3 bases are TGTGCCACCAGCAGAGATCGGCAGCCCCAGCATTTT. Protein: CATSRDRQPQHF. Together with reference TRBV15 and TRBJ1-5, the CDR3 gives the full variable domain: DAMVIQNPRYQVTQFGKPVTLSCSQTLNHNVMYWYQQKSSQAPKLLFHYYDKDFNNEADTPDNFQSRRPNTSFCFLDIRSPGLGDTAMYLCATSRDRQPQHFGDGTRLSIL.

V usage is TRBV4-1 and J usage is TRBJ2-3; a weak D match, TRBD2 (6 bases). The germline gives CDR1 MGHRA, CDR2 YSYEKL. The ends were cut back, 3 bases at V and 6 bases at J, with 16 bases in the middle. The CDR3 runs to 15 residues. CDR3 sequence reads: CASSHFPRDFDTQYF. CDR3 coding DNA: TGCGCCAGCAGCCATTTCCCGAGGGACTTTGATACGCAGTATTTT.

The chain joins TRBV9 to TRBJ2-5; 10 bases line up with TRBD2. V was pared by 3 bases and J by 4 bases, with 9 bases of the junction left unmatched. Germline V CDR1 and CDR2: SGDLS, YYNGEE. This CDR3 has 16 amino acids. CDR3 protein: CASSGRTSGVGETQYF. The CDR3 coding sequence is TGTGCCAGCAGCGGCCGTACTAGCGGGGTAGGAGAGACCCAGTACTTC.

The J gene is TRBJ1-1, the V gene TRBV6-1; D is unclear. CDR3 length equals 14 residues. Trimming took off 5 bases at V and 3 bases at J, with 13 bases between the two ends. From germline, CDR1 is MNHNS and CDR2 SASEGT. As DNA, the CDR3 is TGTGCCAGCAGTATTCAGCGTTCCGACACTGAAGCTTTCTTT. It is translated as CASSIQRSDTEAFF.